Sequencing of this T cell receptor beta chain was carried out in a study of Ad26.COV2.S vaccination and SARS-CoV-2 variants. Overall study: As a participant in COV1001, the donor was in the Ad26.COV2.S trial arm. Doses of Ad26.COV2.S were injected into muscle once or twice, 56 days apart. Study-level points and caveats: Placebo and vaccine recipients had non-spike TCR breadth that was similar. Vaccine recipients surpassed placebo recipients in spike-specific TCR breadth.

The germline CDR1 and CDR2 sequences are MNHEY and SVGEGT. The V end was cut by 0 bases, the J end by 7 bases, with 6 bases between. This CDR3 has 12 amino acids. Comment on this clone: Its antigen is not identified.

The data were produced by immunoSEQ multiplex PCR, yet TCRdb's version contains in-frame clones alone and is incomplete. The sample holds some 340,000 clones, just over 85% seen once. Treatment: some 20 received Ad26.COV2.S at low or high dose, single or two shots; five or six received placebo; per-sample allocation not given. Sample collection was performed on day 63 after the first vaccine or placebo injection. The sequencing used peripheral blood, collected in a trial of Ad26.COV2.S vaccine versus placebo. This chain connects TRBV6-2 or TRBV6-3 to TRBJ1-1; no clear D. This receptor was taken from a person aged 18 to 65 who received the Ad26.COV2.S COVID-19 vaccine or a placebo. The CDR3 coding sequence is TGTGCCAGCAGTTACTCTGGAGTTGAAGCTTTCTTT. It codes for CASSYSGVEAFF.